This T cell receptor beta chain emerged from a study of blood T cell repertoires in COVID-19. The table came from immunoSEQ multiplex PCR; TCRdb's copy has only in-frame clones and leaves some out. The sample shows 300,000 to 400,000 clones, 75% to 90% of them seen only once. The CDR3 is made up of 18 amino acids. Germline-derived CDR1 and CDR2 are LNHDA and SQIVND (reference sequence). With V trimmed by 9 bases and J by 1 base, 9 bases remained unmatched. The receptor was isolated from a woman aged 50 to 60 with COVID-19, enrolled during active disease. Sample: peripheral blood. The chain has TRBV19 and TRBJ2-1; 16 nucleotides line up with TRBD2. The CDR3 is CASLPGLAGGPSYNEQFF. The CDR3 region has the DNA TGTGCCAGCTTACCGGGACTAGCGGGAGGGCCGTCCTACAATGAGCAGTTCTTC.